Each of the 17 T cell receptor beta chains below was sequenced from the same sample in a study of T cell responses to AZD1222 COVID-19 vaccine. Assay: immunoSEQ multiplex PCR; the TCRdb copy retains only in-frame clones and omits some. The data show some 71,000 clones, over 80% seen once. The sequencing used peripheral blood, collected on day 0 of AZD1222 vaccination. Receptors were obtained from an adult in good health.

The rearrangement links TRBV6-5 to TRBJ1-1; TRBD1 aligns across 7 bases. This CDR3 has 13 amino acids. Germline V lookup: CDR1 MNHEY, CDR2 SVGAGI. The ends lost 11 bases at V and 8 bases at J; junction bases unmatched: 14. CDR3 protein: CAARIGETGEAFF. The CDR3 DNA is TGTGCCGCACGAATAGGCGAGACAGGGGAAGCTTTCTTT.

The CDR3 loop reads CSVDIAGTYEQYF. CDR3 in DNA: TGCAGCGTTGATATAGCGGGGACCTACGAGCAGTACTTC. The chain recombines TRBV29-1 with TRBJ2-7; TRBD2 agrees at 8 bases. Looked up from germline, CDR1 is SQVTM and CDR2 is ANQGSEA. With 3 bases clipped from V and 2 bases from J, the junction kept 3 bases outside the gene matches. CDR3 length: 13 amino acids.

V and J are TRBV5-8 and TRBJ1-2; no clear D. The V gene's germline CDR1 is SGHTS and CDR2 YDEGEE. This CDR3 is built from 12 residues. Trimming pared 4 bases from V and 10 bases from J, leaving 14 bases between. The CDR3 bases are TGTGCCAGCAGCCCGCGGACCGGTGTCTACACCTTC. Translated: CASSPRTGVYTF.

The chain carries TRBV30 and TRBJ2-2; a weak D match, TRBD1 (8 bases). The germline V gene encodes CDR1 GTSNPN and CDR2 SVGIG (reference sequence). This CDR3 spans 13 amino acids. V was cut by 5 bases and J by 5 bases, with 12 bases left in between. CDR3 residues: CAWDRGGTGELFF. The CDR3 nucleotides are TGTGCCTGGGACAGGGGAGGGACCGGGGAGCTGTTTTTT.

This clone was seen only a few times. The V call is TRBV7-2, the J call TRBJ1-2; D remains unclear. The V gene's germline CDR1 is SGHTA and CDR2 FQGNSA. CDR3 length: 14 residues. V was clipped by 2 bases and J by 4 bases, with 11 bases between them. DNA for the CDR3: TGTGCCAGCAGCTTACAGACCAATAGCTATGGCTACACCTTC. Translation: CASSLQTNSYGYTF.

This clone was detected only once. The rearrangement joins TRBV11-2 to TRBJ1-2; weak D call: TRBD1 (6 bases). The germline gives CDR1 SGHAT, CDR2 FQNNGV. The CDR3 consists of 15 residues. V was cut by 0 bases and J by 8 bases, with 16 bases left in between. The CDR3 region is CASSLDPRQVQGYTF. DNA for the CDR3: TGTGCCAGCAGCTTAGACCCCCGACAGGTTCAAGGCTACACCTTC.

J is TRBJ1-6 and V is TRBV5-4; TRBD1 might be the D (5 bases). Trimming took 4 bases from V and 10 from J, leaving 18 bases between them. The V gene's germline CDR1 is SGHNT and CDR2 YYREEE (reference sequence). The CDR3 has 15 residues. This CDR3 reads CASSADWGGNSPLHF. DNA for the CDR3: TGTGCCAGCAGCGCGGACTGGGGGGGGAACTCACCCCTCCACTTT.

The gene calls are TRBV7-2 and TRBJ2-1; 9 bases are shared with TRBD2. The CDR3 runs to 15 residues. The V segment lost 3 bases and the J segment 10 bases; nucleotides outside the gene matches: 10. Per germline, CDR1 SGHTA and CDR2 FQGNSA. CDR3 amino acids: CASSFGGGVLVEQFF. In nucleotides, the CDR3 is TGTGCCAGCAGCTTCGGCGGGGGGGTGCTGGTGGAGCAGTTCTTC.

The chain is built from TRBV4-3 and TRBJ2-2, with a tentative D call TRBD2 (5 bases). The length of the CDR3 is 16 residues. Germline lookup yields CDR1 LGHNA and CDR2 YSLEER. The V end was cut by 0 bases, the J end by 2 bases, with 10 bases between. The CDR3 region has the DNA TGCGCCAGCAGCCAAGAATGGCGGGCCAACACCGGGGAGCTGTTTTTT. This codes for CASSQEWRANTGELFF.

CDR3 protein: CASSLEGQGYTF. CDR3 DNA sequence: TGTGCCAGCAGTTTAGAGGGGCAAGGCTACACCTTC. V gene TRBV12-3 or TRBV12-4 combines with J gene TRBJ1-2; D may be TRBD1 (5 bases). This CDR3 has 12 amino acids. V dropped 1 base and J dropped 8 bases, with 8 bases sitting between them.

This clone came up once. CDR3 residues: CASSPQGDTEAFF. Here the CDR3 DNA reads TGTGCCAGCTCACCACAGGGGGACACTGAAGCTTTCTTT. The genes are TRBV18 and TRBJ1-1; perhaps TRBD1 as D (6 bases). Trimming left V 1 base short and J 3 bases short, with 6 bases between. This CDR3 is 13 amino acids long. Germline assignment: CDR1 KGHSH and CDR2 LQKENI.

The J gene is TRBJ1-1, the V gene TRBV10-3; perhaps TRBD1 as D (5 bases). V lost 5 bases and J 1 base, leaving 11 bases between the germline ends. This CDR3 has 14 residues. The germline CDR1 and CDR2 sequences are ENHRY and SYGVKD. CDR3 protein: CAISPSTANTEAFF. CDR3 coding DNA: TGTGCCATCAGTCCATCGACAGCGAACACTGAAGCTTTCTTT.

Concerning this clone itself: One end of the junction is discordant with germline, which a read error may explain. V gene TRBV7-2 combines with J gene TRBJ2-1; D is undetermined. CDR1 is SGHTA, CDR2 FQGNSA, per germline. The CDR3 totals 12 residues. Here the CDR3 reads CASSSMLGILVF. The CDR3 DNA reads TGTGCCAGCAGCTCAATGTTGGGGATATTGGTCTTC.

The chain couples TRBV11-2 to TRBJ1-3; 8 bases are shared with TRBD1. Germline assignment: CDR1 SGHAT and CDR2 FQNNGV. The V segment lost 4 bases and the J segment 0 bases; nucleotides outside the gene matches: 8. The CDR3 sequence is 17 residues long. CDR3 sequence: CASSSPQGVRSGNTIYF. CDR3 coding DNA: TGTGCCAGCAGCTCACCACAGGGGGTCCGCTCTGGAAACACCATATATTTT.

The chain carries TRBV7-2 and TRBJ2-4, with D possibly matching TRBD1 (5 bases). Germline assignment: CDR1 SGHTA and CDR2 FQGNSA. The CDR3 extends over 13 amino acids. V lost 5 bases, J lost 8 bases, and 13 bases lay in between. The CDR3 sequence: CASSIRQWDIQYF. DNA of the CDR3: TGTGCCAGCAGCATACGACAGTGGGACATTCAGTACTTC.

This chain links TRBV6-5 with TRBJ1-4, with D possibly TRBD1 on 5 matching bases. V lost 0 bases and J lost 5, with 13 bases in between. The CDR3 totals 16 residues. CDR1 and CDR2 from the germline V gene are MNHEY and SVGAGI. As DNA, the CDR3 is TGTGCCAGCAGTTACTCGGGTAACAGGCAGAATGAAAAACTGTTTTTT. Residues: CASSYSGNRQNEKLFF.

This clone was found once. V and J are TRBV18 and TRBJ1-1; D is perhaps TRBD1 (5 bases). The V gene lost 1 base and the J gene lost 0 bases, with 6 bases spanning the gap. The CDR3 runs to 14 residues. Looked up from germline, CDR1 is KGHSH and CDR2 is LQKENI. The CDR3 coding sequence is TGTGCCAGCTCACCACAGGGGTTGAACACTGAAGCTTTCTTT. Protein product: CASSPQGLNTEAFF.